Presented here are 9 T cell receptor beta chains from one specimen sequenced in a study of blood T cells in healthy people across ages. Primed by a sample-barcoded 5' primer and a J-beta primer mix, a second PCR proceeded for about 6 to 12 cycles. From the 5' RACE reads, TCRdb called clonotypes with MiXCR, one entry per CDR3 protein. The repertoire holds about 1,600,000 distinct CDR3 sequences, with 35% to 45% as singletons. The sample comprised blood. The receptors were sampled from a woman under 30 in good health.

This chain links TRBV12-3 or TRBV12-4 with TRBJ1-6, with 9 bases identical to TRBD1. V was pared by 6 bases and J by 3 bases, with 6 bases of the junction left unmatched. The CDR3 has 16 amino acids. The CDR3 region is CASSLSTGGYNSPLHF. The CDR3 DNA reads TGTGCCAGCAGCCTCTCGACAGGGGGCTATAATTCACCCCTCCACTTT.

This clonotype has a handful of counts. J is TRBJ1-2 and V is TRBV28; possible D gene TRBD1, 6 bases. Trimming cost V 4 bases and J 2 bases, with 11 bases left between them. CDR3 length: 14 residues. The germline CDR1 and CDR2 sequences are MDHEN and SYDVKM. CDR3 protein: CASSYLQGNYGYTF. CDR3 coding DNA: TGTGCCAGCAGTTATCTTCAGGGGAACTATGGCTACACCTTC.

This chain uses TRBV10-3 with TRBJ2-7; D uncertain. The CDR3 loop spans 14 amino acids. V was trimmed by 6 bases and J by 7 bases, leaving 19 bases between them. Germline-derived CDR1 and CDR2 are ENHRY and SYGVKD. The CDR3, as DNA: TGTGCCATCAGAACTGGCGGTTTTTACAATGAGCAGTACTTC. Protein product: CAIRTGGFYNEQYF.

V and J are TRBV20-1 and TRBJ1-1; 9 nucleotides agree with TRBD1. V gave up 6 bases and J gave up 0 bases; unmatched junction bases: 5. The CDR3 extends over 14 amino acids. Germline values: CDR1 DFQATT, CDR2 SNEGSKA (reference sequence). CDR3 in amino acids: CSAITGGLNTEAFF. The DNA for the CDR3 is TGCAGTGCAATTACAGGGGGCTTGAACACTGAAGCTTTCTTT.

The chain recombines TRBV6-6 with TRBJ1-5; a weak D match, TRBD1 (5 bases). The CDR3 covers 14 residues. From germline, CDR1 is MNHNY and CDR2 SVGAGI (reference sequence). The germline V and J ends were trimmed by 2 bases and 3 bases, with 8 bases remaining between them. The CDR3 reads CASSYGGANQPQHF. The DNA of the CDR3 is TGTGCCAGCAGTTACGGTGGGGCCAATCAGCCCCAGCATTTT.

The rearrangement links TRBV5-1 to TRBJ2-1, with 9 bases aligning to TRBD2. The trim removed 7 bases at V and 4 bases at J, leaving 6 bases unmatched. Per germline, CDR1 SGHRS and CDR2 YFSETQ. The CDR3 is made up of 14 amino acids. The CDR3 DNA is TGCGCCAGCGGAGCGGGGGGCACTTACAATGAGCAGTTCTTC. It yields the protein CASGAGGTYNEQFF.

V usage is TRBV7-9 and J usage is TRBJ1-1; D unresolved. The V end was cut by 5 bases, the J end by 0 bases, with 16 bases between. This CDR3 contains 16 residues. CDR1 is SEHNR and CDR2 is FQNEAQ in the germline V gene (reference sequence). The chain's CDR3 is CASSHAQQTMNTEAFF. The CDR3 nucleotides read TGTGCCAGCAGCCATGCCCAACAGACTATGAACACTGAAGCTTTCTTT.

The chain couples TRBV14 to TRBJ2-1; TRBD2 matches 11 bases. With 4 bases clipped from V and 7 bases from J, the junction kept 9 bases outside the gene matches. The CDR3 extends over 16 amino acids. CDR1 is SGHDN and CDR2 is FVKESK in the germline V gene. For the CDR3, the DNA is TGTGCCAGCAGCCCGGTTAGACTAGCGGGATGGAATGAGCAGTTCTTC. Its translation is CASSPVRLAGWNEQFF.

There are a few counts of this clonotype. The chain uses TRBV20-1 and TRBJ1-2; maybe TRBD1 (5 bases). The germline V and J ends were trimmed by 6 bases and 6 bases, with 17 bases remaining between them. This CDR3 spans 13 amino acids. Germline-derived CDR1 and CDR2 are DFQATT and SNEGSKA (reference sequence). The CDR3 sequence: CSALGPLVNGYTF. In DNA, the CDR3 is TGCAGTGCACTGGGACCTCTGGTCAATGGCTACACCTTC.